This TCR beta chain was documented in a study of shared clonotypes between healthy human individuals. Study-wide background: Sampling drew on donors who were a couple of women and a few men aged 18 to 49.

Positive CCR7 selection of CD45RO-negative cells yielded the naive CD8 cells, and terminally differentiated effector memory CD45RA+ cells were excluded. Germline CDR1 reads ENHRY; CDR2 reads SYGVKD. V gave up 4 bases and J gave up 1 base; unmatched junction bases: 3. This CDR3 spans 16 amino acids. Study-level findings and limits: Naive subsets usually exceeded memory subsets in estimated richness.

Of note for this clone: What it recognizes is unknown.

Every subset had its genomic DNA shared out evenly among several immunoSEQ plates. The data were produced by immunoSEQ multiplex PCR, yet TCRdb's version contains in-frame clones alone and is incomplete. This table has millions of clones, approximately 94% appearing once. The chain is built from TRBV10-3 and TRBJ2-2; the match to TRBD1 covers 10 bases. The receptor's source is a man younger than 30 in good health. Some clones in this sample may be carry-over from other donors' samples. Sequenced input: naive CD8+ T cells from PBMCs. CDR3 sequence (DNA): TGTGCCATCAGTGGGGGGACAGGGGAGAACACCGGGGAGCTGTTTTTT. Translated: CAISGGTGENTGELFF.